A selection of T cell receptor beta chains follows, all from one sample in a study of blood T cell repertoires in COVID-19. Measured with immunoSEQ multiplex PCR; TCRdb has only the in-frame clones, and not every one. Among almost 250,000 clones listed, around nine tenths were seen once. Sequencing was carried out using PBMCs or T cells enriched from blood (not recorded which). The receptors derive from a woman younger than 45 who had recovered from COVID-19. CDR3s include the opening cysteine and the closing phenylalanine or tryptophan. Fields, in order: clone size, J gene, D gene, V gene, CDR3 DNA, CDR3 protein. D genes are given only for firm matches. Expanded clones get a size class; other rows say once, few or many, or leave the size out.

.	TRBJ1-2	.	TRBV27	TGTGCCAGCAGTTTTCTGAACACAGGGACCTATGGCTACACCTTC	CASSFLNTGTYGYTF
.	TRBJ2-7	TRBD1	TRBV28	TGTGCCAGCAGTTCGTCCGGGACAGGGGGAGGCGAGCAGTACTTC	CASSSSGTGGGEQYF
.	TRBJ1-2	.	TRBV28	TGTGCCAGCAGTCCGGGCTATGGCTACACCTTC	CASSPGYGYTF
.	TRBJ1-1	.	TRBV7-3	TGTGCCAGCAGCTTAAGCCAGACAGGGAACACTGAAGCTTTCTTT	CASSLSQTGNTEAFF
once	TRBJ1-1	.	TRBV25-1	TGTGCCAGCAGTGAACTCGGGGACACTGAAGCTTTCTTT	CASSELGDTEAFF
.	TRBJ1-3	.	TRBV11-2	TGTGCCAGCAGCGACGGACAGCTCTCTGGAAACACCATATATTTT	CASSDGQLSGNTIYF
.	TRBJ2-5	TRBD1	TRBV5-1	TGCGCCAGCAGCGCCCGACAGGGGGGGAGACAAGAGACCCAGTACTTC	CASSARQGGRQETQYF
.	TRBJ2-5	TRBD1	TRBV11-1	TGTGCCAGCAGCCCCCAAGGGGGCGCTTACCAAGAGACCCAGTACTTC	CASSPQGGAYQETQYF
once	TRBJ2-5	.	TRBV14	TGTGCCAGCAGCCAAGTCCCTCACAACGCGGCTAGATCGAAGAGAGCCCAGTACTTC	CASSQVPHNAARSKRAQYF
.	TRBJ1-1	.	TRBV4-1	TGCGCCAGCAGCCAAGACAGGTTGAACACTGAAGCTTTCTTT	CASSQDRLNTEAFF
.	TRBJ2-3	TRBD2	TRBV4-3	TGCGCCAGCAGCCAGGCCGTGACTAGCGAGCTCACAGATACGCAGTATTTT	CASSQAVTSELTDTQYF
.	TRBJ1-2	.	TRBV10-3	TGTGCCATCGACTTCCCTAAGACTAACTATGGCTACACCTTC	CAIDFPKTNYGYTF
.	TRBJ2-7	.	TRBV4-3	TGCGCCAGCAGCCAAGATTGGTACAGCGAGCAGTACTTC	CASSQDWYSEQYF
.	TRBJ2-2	TRBD1	TRBV24-1	TGTGCCACCAGTGACTCCAGGGGGCTTATAAACACCGGGGAGCTGTTTTTT	CATSDSRGLINTGELFF
.	TRBJ1-4	TRBD1	TRBV30	TGTGCCTGGACTCCGACACAGGGGCTCGATGAAAAACTGTTTTTT	CAWTPTQGLDEKLFF
.	TRBJ1-2	TRBD1	TRBV7-9	TGTGCCAGCAGCTTCTCACAGGGGGGTGGCTACACCTTC	CASSFSQGGGYTF
.	TRBJ1-5	.	TRBV28	TGTGCCAGCAGTTTTGGTCAGGGCTGGCAGCCCCAGCATTTT	CASSFGQGWQPQHF
.	TRBJ1-5	.	TRBV19	TGTGCCAGTAGTACCGCATGGCTCGGGCAGCCCCAGCATTTT	CASSTAWLGQPQHF
.	TRBJ1-5	.	TRBV30	TGTGCCTGGAGGGGTGGAGGGAATCAGCCCCAGCATTTT	CAWRGGGNQPQHF
.	TRBJ2-7	.	TRBV11-2	TGTGCCAGCAGCTTAGCCCTTGCGGAAAGCTCCTACGAGCAGTACTTC	CASSLALAESSYEQYF
.	TRBJ1-3	TRBD1	TRBV28	TGTGCCAGCAGTTTAGGGACAGCGGTGAGAAACACCATATATTTT	CASSLGTAVRNTIYF
.	TRBJ1-5	.	TRBV13	TGTGCCAGCAGCTTAGGACAGGATTATAGCAATCAGCCCCAGCATTTT	CASSLGQDYSNQPQHF
.	TRBJ2-7	.	TRBV6-2/TRBV6-3	TGTGCCAGCAGTTACTCCTACGGGTCCTACGAGCAGTACTTC	CASSYSYGSYEQYF
once	TRBJ2-1	TRBD2	TRBV5-1	TGCGCCAGCAGCTTGAGAAGCGGGAGGTCCTACAATGAGCAGTTCTTC	CASSLRSGRSYNEQFF
.	TRBJ2-7	.	TRBV28	TGTGCCAGCGAAGAGAACTACGAGCAGTACTTC	CASEENYEQYF
.	TRBJ1-1	.	TRBV9	TGTGCCAGCAGCGTAGGTCCAGGCGCGAACACTGAAGCTTTCTTT	CASSVGPGANTEAFF
.	TRBJ2-3	.	TRBV5-1	TGCGCCAGCGAGGAGGCAGATACGCAGTATTTT	CASEEADTQYF
.	TRBJ2-7	TRBD2	TRBV5-1	TGCGCCAGCAGCTTGGAGTGGGGCGGGAGCTCCTACGAGCAGTACTTC	CASSLEWGGSSYEQYF
once	TRBJ1-2	TRBD1	TRBV2	TGTGCCAGCAGAAATCGACAGGGGACTGGGTATGGCTACACCTTC	CASRNRQGTGYGYTF
.	TRBJ2-2	.	TRBV4-1	TGCGCCAGCAGCCACCCGGGAGTTAACACCGGGGAGCTGTTTTTT	CASSHPGVNTGELFF
.	TRBJ2-3	.	TRBV5-1	TGCGCCTCCCGGTCCCAGGCAGATACGCAGTATTTT	CASRSQADTQYF
.	TRBJ2-7	.	TRBV6-2/TRBV6-3	TGTGCCAGCAGTTACGAGGAGTCCTCCTACGAGCAGTACTTC	CASSYEESSYEQYF
once	TRBJ2-1	TRBD2	TRBV19	TGTGCCAGTAGTTCCGCGACTAGCGGTACCTACAATGAGCAGTTCTTC	CASSSATSGTYNEQFF
.	TRBJ2-1	TRBD1	TRBV27	TGTGCCAGCAGCCTCGGGACAGGGGCCTACAATGAGCAGTTCTTC	CASSLGTGAYNEQFF
.	TRBJ1-3	.	TRBV28	TGTGCCAGCAGTTTATCGCACTCGAGTGGAAACACCATATATTTT	CASSLSHSSGNTIYF
.	TRBJ1-5	TRBD1	TRBV3-1/TRBV3-2	TGTGCCAGCAGCCAAGGGGACAGGGGCAATCAGCCCCAGCATTTT	CASSQGDRGNQPQHF
.	TRBJ2-7	.	TRBV18	TGTGCCAGCTCACCAAATCCAGGATCCTACGAGCAGTACTTC	CASSPNPGSYEQYF
.	TRBJ1-5	TRBD1	TRBV6-1	TGTGCCAGCAGTGAGGGACAGGGGGGGCCTTATAGCAATCAGCCCCAGCATTTT	CASSEGQGGPYSNQPQHF
.	TRBJ1-2	.	TRBV6-5	TGTGCCAGCAGTTCCCCCGGCAGGCACTATGGCTACACCTTC	CASSSPGRHYGYTF